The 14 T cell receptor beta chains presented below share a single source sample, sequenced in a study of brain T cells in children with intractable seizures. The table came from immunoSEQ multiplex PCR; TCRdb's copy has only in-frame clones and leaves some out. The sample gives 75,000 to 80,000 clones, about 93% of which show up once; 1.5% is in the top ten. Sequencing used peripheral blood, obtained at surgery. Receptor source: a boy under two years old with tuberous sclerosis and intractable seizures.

The CDR3 region has the DNA TGTGCCAGCAGTGAATGGTCAGGAGGTGATGGTATCACTGAAGCTTTCTTT. It translates to CASSEWSGGDGITEAFF. The chain links TRBV25-1 to TRBJ1-1; D is unresolved. CDR1 and CDR2 from the germline V gene are MGHDK and SYGVNS. The V gene lost 1 base and the J gene lost 4 bases, with 19 bases spanning the gap. The CDR3 is 17 amino acids.

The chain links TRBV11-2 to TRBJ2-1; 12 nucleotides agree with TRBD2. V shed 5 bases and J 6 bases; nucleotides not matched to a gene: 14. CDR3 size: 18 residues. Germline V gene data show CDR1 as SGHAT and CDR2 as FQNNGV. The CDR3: CASSRKGLAGGLSNEQFF. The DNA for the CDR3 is TGTGCCAGCAGCAGAAAGGGGCTAGCGGGGGGGCTCAGCAATGAGCAGTTCTTC. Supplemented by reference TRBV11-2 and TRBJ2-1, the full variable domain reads EAGVAQSPRYKIIEKRQSVAFWCNPISGHATLYWYQQILGQGPKLLIQFQNNGVVDDSQLPKDRFSAERLKGVDSTLKIQPAKLEDSAVYLCASSRKGLAGGLSNEQFFGPGTRLTVL.

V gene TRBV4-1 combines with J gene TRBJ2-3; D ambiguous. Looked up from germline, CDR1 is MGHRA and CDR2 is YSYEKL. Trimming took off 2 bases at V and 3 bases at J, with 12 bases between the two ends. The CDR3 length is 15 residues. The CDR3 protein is CASSQSGRRTDTQYF. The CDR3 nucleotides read TGCGCCAGCAGCCAATCCGGACGTAGAACAGATACGCAGTATTTT.

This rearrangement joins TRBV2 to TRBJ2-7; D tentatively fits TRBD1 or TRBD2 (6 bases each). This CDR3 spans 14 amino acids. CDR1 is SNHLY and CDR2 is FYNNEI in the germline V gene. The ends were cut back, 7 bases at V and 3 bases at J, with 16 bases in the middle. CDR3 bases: TGTGCCAGCACCGAAATCGGAGGGGGCTACGAGCAGTACTTC. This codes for CASTEIGGGYEQYF.

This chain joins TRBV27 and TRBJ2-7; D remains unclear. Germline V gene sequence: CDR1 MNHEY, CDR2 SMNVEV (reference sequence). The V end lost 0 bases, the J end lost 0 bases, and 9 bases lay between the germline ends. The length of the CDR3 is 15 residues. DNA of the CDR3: TGTGCCAGCAGTTTATCGCGGCTGAGCTCCTACGAGCAGTACTTC. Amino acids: CASSLSRLSSYEQYF.

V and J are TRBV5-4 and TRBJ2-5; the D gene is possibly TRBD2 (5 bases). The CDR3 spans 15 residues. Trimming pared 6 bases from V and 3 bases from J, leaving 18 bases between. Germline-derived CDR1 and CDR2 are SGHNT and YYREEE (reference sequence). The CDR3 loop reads CASIRRSGPEETQYF. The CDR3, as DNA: TGTGCCAGCATCCGGAGGAGCGGCCCTGAAGAGACCCAGTACTTC.

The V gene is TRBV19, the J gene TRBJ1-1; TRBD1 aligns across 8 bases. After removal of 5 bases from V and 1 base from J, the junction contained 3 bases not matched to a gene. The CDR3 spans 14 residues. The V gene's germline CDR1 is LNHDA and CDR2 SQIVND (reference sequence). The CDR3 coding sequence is TGTGCCAGTAGTCCGGACAGGGAGAACACTGAAGCTTTCTTT. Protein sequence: CASSPDRENTEAFF. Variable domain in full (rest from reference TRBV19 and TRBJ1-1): DGGITQSPKYLFRKEGQNVTLSCEQNLNHDAMYWYRQDPGQGLRLIYYSQIVNDFQKGDIAEGYSVSREKKESFPLTVTSAQKNPTAFYLCASSPDRENTEAFFGQGTRLTVV.

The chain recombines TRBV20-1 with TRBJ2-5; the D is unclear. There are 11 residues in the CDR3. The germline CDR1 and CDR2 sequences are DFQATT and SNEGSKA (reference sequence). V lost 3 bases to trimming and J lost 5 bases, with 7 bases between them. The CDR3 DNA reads TGCAGTGCTAGGACCTGGGAGACCCAGTACTTC. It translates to CSARTWETQYF.

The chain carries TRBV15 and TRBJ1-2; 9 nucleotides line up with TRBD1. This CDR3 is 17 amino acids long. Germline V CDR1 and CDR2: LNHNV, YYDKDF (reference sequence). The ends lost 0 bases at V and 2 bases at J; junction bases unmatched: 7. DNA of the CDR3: TGTGCCACCAGCAGAGACCCACCGGGACAGGGAAACTATGGCTACACCTTC. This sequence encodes CATSRDPPGQGNYGYTF.

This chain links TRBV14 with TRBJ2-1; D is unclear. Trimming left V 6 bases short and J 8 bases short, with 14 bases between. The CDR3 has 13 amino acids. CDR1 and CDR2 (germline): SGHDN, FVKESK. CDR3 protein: CASRPTVHDEQFF. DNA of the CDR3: TGTGCCAGCAGACCCACTGTACACGATGAGCAGTTCTTC.

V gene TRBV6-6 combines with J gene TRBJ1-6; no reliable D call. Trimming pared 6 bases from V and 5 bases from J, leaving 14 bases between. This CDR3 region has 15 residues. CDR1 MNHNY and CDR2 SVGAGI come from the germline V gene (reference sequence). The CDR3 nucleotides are TGTGCCAGCAGGCCGTTCGGTATCCATAATTCACCCCTCCACTTT. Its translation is CASRPFGIHNSPLHF.

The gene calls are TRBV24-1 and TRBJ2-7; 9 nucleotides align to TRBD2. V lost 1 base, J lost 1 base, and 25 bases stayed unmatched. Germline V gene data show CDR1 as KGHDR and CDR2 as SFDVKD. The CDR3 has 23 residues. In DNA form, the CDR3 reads TGTGCCACCAGTGATTTCCAAGGGCTGCCGCTTCGGATTGGACTAGCGAGTTCCTACGAGCAGTACTTC. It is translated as CATSDFQGLPLRIGLASSYEQYF.

DNA of the CDR3: TGTGCCAGCTCACGGGCAACCTACGAGCAGTACTTC. The encoded protein is CASSRATYEQYF. The chain links TRBV18 to TRBJ2-7; no clear D. Trimming left V 4 bases short and J 2 bases short, with 6 bases between. The CDR3 has 12 residues. The V gene's germline CDR1 is KGHSH and CDR2 LQKENI.

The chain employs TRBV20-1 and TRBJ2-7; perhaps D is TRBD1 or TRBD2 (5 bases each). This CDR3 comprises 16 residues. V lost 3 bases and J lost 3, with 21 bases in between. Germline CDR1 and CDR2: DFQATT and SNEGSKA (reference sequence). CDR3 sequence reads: CSASGPSGTFNYEQYF. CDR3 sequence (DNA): TGCAGTGCTAGTGGGCCCTCCGGGACGTTTAACTACGAGCAGTACTTC.